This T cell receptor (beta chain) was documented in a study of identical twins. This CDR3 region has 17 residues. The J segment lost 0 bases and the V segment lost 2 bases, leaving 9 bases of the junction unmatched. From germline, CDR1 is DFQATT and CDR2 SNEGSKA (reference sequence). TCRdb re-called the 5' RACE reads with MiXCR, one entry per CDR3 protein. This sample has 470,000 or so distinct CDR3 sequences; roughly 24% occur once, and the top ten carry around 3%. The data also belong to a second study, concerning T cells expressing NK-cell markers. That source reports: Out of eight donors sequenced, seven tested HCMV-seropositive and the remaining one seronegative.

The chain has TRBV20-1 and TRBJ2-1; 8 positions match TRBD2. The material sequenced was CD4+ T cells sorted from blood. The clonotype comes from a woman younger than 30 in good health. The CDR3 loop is CSARRGGLTSSYNEQFF. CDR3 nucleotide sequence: TGCAGTGCTAGACGCGGGGGGCTCACCAGCTCCTACAATGAGCAGTTCTTC.